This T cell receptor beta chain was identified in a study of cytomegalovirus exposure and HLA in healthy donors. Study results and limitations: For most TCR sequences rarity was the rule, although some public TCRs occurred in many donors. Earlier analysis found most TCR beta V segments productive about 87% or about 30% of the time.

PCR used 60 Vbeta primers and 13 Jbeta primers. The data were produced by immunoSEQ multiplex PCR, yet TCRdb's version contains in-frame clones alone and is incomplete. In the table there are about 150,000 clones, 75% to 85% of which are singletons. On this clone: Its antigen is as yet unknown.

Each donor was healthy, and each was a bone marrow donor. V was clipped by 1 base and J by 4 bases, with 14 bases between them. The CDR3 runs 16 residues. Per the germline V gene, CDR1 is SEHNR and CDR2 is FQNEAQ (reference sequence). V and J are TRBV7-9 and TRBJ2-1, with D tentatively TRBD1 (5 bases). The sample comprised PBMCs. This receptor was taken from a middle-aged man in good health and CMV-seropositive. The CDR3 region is CASSLVTPGAYNEQFF. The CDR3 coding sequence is TGTGCCAGCAGCTTAGTCACCCCTGGGGCTTACAATGAGCAGTTCTTC.